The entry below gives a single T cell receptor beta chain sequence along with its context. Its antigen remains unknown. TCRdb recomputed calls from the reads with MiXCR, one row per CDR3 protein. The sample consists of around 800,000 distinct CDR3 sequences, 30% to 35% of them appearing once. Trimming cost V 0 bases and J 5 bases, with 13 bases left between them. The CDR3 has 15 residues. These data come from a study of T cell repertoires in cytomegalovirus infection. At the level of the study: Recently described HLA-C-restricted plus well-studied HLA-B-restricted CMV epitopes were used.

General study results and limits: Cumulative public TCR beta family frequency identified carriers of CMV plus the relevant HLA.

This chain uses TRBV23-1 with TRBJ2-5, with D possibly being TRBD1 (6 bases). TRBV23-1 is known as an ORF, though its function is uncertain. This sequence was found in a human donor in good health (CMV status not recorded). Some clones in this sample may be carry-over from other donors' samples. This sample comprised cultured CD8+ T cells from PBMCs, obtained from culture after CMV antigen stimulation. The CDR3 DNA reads TGCGCCAGCAGTCAATCTCAGGGGCACAAGGAGACCCAGTACTTC. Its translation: CASSQSQGHKETQYF.